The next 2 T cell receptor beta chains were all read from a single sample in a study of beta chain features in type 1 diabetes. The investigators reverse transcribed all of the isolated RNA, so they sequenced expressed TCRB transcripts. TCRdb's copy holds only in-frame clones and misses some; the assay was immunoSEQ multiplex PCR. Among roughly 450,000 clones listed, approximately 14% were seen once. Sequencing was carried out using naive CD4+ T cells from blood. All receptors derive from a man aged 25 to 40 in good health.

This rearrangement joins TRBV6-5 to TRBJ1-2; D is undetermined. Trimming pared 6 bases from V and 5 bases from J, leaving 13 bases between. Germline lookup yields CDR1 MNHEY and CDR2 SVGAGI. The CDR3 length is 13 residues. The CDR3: CASSGRAPYGYTF. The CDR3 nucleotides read TGTGCCAGCAGCGGAAGGGCCCCGTATGGCTACACCTTC.

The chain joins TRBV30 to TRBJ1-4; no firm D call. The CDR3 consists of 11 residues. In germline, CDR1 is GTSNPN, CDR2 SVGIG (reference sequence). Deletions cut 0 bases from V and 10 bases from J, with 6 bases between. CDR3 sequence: CAWSVRGKLFF. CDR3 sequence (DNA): TGTGCCTGGAGTGTACGAGGAAAACTGTTTTTT.